This T cell receptor (beta chain) was found in a study of T cells expressing NK-cell markers. The CDR3 consists of 15 residues. Whole-study results and caveats: In six donors, dominant NKG2C+ clonotypes were roughly 1.0-7.5% of CD8+ T cells.

Following a re-call of the 5' RACE reads, TCRdb has one entry per CDR3 protein and lacks DNA. The table for this sample gives 350,000 to 400,000 distinct CDR3 sequences. Regarding this clonotype: What it binds is not known.

Specimen: blood T cells: a sorted CD56 or NKG2C T cell subset, CD4+ or CD8+ T cells, or bulk PBMC T cells (not recorded which). The TCR sequence derives from a woman aged 45 to 65 in good health. The V call is TRBV12-3 or TRBV12-4, the J call TRBJ1-4. The CDR3 loop is CASSLGSMWDEKLFF.